These 17 T cell receptor beta chains share one sample of origin, sequenced in a study of beta chain features in type 1 diabetes (dated by TCRdb to the late 2010s). General findings and caveats noted by the study authors: Type 1 diabetes patients showed a moderate but significant shortening of TCRB CDR3 length in all four CD4+ subsets.

Libraries were constructed by the immunoSEQ multiplex PCR assay. The entire isolated RNA was reverse transcribed using the High Capacity cDNA Reverse Transcription Kit, and thus expressed TCRB transcripts were sequenced. The immuneACCESS repertoire file appears here via TCRdb, limited to in-frame rearrangements. These files lack a portion of the clones; in checked studies, under half of the deficit traces to unresolved V genes, and the cause of the others is not known. A total of roughly 730,000 clones appear in this sample, roughly an eighth of them only once. 0.022% of the sample comes from the top ten. Their antigens are not known. The specimen was naive CD4+ T cells from blood. Interpreted using the paper, the cell subset or site label stands for: true naive CD4+ T cells. These receptors originate from a man aged 18 to 29 with type 1 diabetes.

The chain joins TRBV4-2 to TRBJ1-1; D gene uncertain. This CDR3 is 15 amino acids long. Germline V gene data show CDR1 as LGHNA and CDR2 as YNFKEQ. V was clipped by 0 bases and J by 1 base, with 9 bases between them. CDR3 nucleotides: TGTGCCAGCAGCCAAGATGCAGGTACGAACACTGAAGCTTTCTTT. This sequence encodes CASSQDAGTNTEAFF.

This clone occurred a few times. V and J are TRBV30 and TRBJ2-3; 11 bases align to TRBD2. V lost 2 bases and J lost 3; bases outside the gene matches: 4. The CDR3 consists of 15 residues. CDR1 GTSNPN and CDR2 SVGIG come from the germline V gene (reference sequence). The CDR3 sequence is CAWSRLAGGTDTQYF. CDR3 sequence (DNA): TGTGCCTGGAGTCGTCTAGCGGGGGGAACAGATACGCAGTATTTT.

As DNA, the CDR3 is TGTGCCAGCAGCCAGCTTCGGGCCGAGACCCAGTACTTC. Encoded protein: CASSQLRAETQYF. The chain has TRBV7-9 and TRBJ2-5; D call uncertain. V lost 5 bases, J lost 5 bases, and 12 bases lay in between. The CDR3 is 13 residues long. Germline-derived CDR1 and CDR2 are SEHNR and FQNEAQ (reference sequence).

This clone was seen a handful of times. CDR3: CAWRYTYGYTF. Here the CDR3 DNA reads TGTGCCTGGAGGTATACCTATGGCTACACCTTC. The V call is TRBV30, the J call TRBJ1-2; D uncertain. The CDR3 spans 11 residues. Germline CDR1 reads GTSNPN; CDR2 reads SVGIG (reference sequence). Deletions cut 3 bases from V and 4 bases from J, with 6 bases between.

The table lists this clone with a few counts. The chain carries TRBV6-1 and TRBJ2-2; 7 bases are shared with TRBD1. Trimming removed 6 bases from V and 3 bases from J; junction bases left unmatched: 7. CDR3 length: 15 amino acids. Germline V gene sequence: CDR1 MNHNS, CDR2 SASEGT. DNA of the CDR3: TGTGCCAGCAGATTGGGACAGCGGTACACCGGGGAGCTGTTTTTT. Its translation is CASRLGQRYTGELFF.

A few counts support this clone. Here the CDR3 reads CASSLGNGNEQFF. CDR3 in DNA: TGCGCCAGCAGCTTGGGGAACGGGAATGAGCAGTTCTTC. The chain uses TRBV5-1 and TRBJ2-1; D gene uncertain. The ends were cut back, 0 bases at V and 7 bases at J, with 8 bases in the middle. Germline V CDR1 and CDR2: SGHRS, YFSETQ. The CDR3 spans 13 residues.

This clone was observed a few times. V and J are TRBV25-1 and TRBJ2-5; D is perhaps TRBD1 or TRBD2 (7 bases each). Looked up from germline, CDR1 is MGHDK and CDR2 is SYGVNS. This CDR3 has 16 amino acids. V lost 6 bases and J 4 bases, leaving 21 bases between the germline ends. The CDR3 nucleotides read TGTGCCAGCAGCCCCGCGCAGGGGGGGTGGGGAGAGACCCAGTACTTC. Translation gives CASSPAQGGWGETQYF.

This clone was detected a few times. This chain uses TRBV10-3 with TRBJ2-7; D gene unclear. The CDR3 runs to 13 residues. Germline V gene sequence: CDR1 ENHRY, CDR2 SYGVKD. V lost 2 bases and J 7 bases, leaving 12 bases between the germline ends. CDR3 region: CAISESWVQEQYF. In DNA form, the CDR3 reads TGTGCCATCAGTGAGAGCTGGGTTCAGGAGCAGTACTTC.

V gene TRBV5-1 combines with J gene TRBJ2-7; D tentatively fits TRBD1 or TRBD2 (5 bases each). Trimming shortened V by 3 bases and J by 4 bases, and 17 bases separated the two germline ends. Germline loops: CDR1 SGHRS, CDR2 YFSETQ. This CDR3 region has 15 residues. CDR3 bases: TGCGCCAGCAGCTGGGACCATGTGGATCGGTACGAGCAGTACTTC. It yields the protein CASSWDHVDRYEQYF.

V gene TRBV10-2 combines with J gene TRBJ2-5; D call uncertain. V lost 5 bases to trimming and J lost 3 bases, with 10 bases between them. The CDR3 consists of 13 residues. Germline V gene data show CDR1 as WSHSY and CDR2 as SAAADI. Written as DNA, the CDR3 is TGCGCCAGCAGTCGTCAAACTAAAGAGACCCAGTACTTC. This codes for CASSRQTKETQYF.

This clone was counted only a few times. Other nucleotide sequences in the sample specify the same CDR3. The chain uses TRBV30 and TRBJ1-6; D uncertain. The CDR3 contains 12 residues. V shed 4 bases and J shed 7 bases, with 8 bases lying between them. Germline-derived CDR1 and CDR2 are GTSNPN and SVGIG (reference sequence). Here the CDR3 reads CAWMGWNSPLHF. DNA for the CDR3: TGTGCCTGGATGGGGTGGAATTCACCCCTCCACTTT.

This clone was counted between two and nine times. The rearrangement uses TRBV7-2 and TRBJ2-7; D is perhaps TRBD2 (6 bases). The V gene lost 5 bases and the J gene lost 5 bases, with 19 bases spanning the gap. The CDR3 loop spans 15 amino acids. Germline V gene sequence: CDR1 SGHTA, CDR2 FQGNSA. The CDR3: CASSLNPGVVNEQYF. The CDR3 region has the DNA TGTGCCAGCAGCCTAAATCCGGGGGTGGTCAACGAGCAGTACTTC.

The chain carries TRBV11-2 and TRBJ1-5; D is unclear. Trimming stripped 0 bases from V and 3 bases from J, with 3 bases between. CDR3 length equals 13 residues. Germline values: CDR1 SGHAT, CDR2 FQNNGV. The CDR3 sequence is CASSLEFNQPQHF. CDR3 DNA sequence: TGTGCCAGCAGCTTAGAGTTCAATCAGCCCCAGCATTTT.

The chain combines TRBV6-5 with TRBJ2-1, with 7 bases that match TRBD1. Germline values: CDR1 MNHEY, CDR2 SVGAGI. J was trimmed by 6 bases and V by 2 bases; bases with no gene match: 7. The CDR3 covers 15 residues. The CDR3 coding sequence is TGTGCCAGCAGTTACCCCTCGACAGGGAGCAATGAGCAGTTCTTC. Residues: CASSYPSTGSNEQFF.

This clone has more than one count but fewer than ten. The rearrangement joins TRBV4-1 to TRBJ2-1; TRBD1 or TRBD2 may be the D gene (5 bases each). The CDR3 consists of 19 residues. V shed 5 bases and J shed 3 bases, with 26 bases lying between them. Germline CDR1 reads MGHRA; CDR2 reads YSYEKL. CDR3 DNA: TGCGCCAGCAGCGCTGCCTTAAGACAAACCGGGACCAACTACAATGAGCAGTTCTTC. It encodes CASSAALRQTGTNYNEQFF.

In this sample, this clone turned up a few times. The chain employs TRBV6-5 and TRBJ2-4; D tentatively reads TRBD1 or TRBD2 (5 bases each). CDR3 length equals 15 residues. The V gene lost 4 bases and the J gene lost 7 bases, with 17 bases spanning the gap. Germline assignment: CDR1 MNHEY and CDR2 SVGAGI. CDR3 protein: CASSFNRDPPNIQYF. The CDR3 bases are TGTGCCAGCAGTTTCAACCGGGACCCTCCCAACATTCAGTACTTC.

This clone was detected a few times. The chain is built from TRBV2 and TRBJ2-7, with 7 nucleotides matching TRBD1. The CDR3 length is 14 residues. Germline V gene lookup returns CDR1 SNHLY and CDR2 FYNNEI. The V segment lost 3 bases and the J segment 5 bases; nucleotides outside the gene matches: 7. CDR3 nucleotide sequence: TGTGCCAGCAGTGATGGACAGGTGGTCAACGAGCAGTACTTC. It translates to CASSDGQVVNEQYF.